Listed below are T cell receptor beta chains from one sample, sequenced in a study of blood T cell repertoires in COVID-19. This table comes from immunoSEQ multiplex PCR, and its TCRdb copy is limited to in-frame clones, with some not included. The sample lists hundreds of thousands of clones; more than 75% were seen once. Input material: PBMCs or T cells enriched from blood (not recorded which). The receptors were gathered from a woman aged 45-60 years who had recovered from COVID-19. Both conserved end residues are part of each CDR3. Fields, in order: clone size, J gene, V gene, D gene, CDR3 DNA, CDR3 protein. D genes are given only for firm matches. Part of the rows lack a size; the others show once, few, many or a class for expanded clones.

-,TRBJ2-7,TRBV19,-,TGTGCCAGTAGTGACAGGCCCACGGACTTAACCTACGAGCAGTACTTC,CASSDRPTDLTYEQYF
once,TRBJ2-3,TRBV6-5,-,TGTGCCAGCAGACACAGAAAACCTAGCACAGATACGCAGTATTTT,CASRHRKPSTDTQYF
-,TRBJ1-1,TRBV9,-,TGTGCCAGCAGCGTAGATGCGGCCATCCAGCCTGAAGCTTTCTTT,CASSVDAAIQPEAFF
few,TRBJ1-5,TRBV4-1,-,TGCGCCAGCAGCCAAGATCTAGGTCCGGGAGGCAATCAGCCCCAGCATTTT,CASSQDLGPGGNQPQHF
-,TRBJ1-1,TRBV12-5,TRBD1,TGTGCTAGTGGTTCGGGACAGGACTACACTGAAGCTTTCTTT,CASGSGQDYTEAFF
once,TRBJ1-2,TRBV4-3,-,TGCGCCAGCAGCCAAGGGGTCGAGGTCCTGGGAGCAAGGGGCTACACCTTC,CASSQGVEVLGARGYTF
-,TRBJ2-5,TRBV11-2,-,TGTGCCAGCAGCCAACCGACTCTCCAAGAGACCCAGTACTTC,CASSQPTLQETQYF
few,TRBJ2-7,TRBV28,TRBD1,TGTGCCAGCAGGCGCCGACAGGGTGGTTTCTACGAGCAGTACTTC,CASRRRQGGFYEQYF
-,TRBJ1-6,TRBV2,TRBD1,TGTGCCAGCAGTCTCTCGGGACAGGGGTTTTCACCCCTCCACTTT,CASSLSGQGFSPLHF
-,TRBJ1-6,TRBV25-1,-,TGTGCCAGCAGTCCCACCACCCCGGGTTATAATTCACCCCTCCACTTT,CASSPTTPGYNSPLHF
-,TRBJ1-1,TRBV6-5,TRBD1,TGTGCCAGCAGAACCAACAGGGGTCGGCTTGAAGCTTTCTTT,CASRTNRGRLEAFF
-,TRBJ1-3,TRBV19,-,TGTGCCAGCACTGACGGGTTCGACACCATATATTTT,CASTDGFDTIYF
-,TRBJ1-1,TRBV29-1,-,TGCAGCGTTGCGCCCATGAGGGTCCAGAACACTGAAGCTTTCTTT,CSVAPMRVQNTEAFF
-,TRBJ2-7,TRBV7-2,-,TGTGCCAGCAGCCATACAGCCTACGAGCAGTACTTC,CASSHTAYEQYF
-,TRBJ1-1,TRBV5-6,-,TGTGCCAGCAGCAACCTTGGGGGGGCTTGGAACACTGAAGCTTTCTTT,CASSNLGGAWNTEAFF
-,TRBJ2-5,TRBV6-2/TRBV6-3,TRBD1,TGTGCCAGCAGTCAACCGGGACAGGGGTCTGGGCAGCGGTGGCGGACCCAGTACTTC,CASSQPGQGSGQRWRTQYF
-,TRBJ1-4,TRBV2,-,TGTGCCAGCAGAGCGAGGGGGTTAAGGGAAAAACTGTTTTTT,CASRARGLREKLFF
-,TRBJ1-6,TRBV19,TRBD1,TGTGCCAGTAGTATCCAATCCGGGACAGGGTACCATAATTCACCCCTCCACTTT,CASSIQSGTGYHNSPLHF
-,TRBJ2-2,TRBV4-1,-,TGCGCCAGCAGCCAAGATATTCGCCCGGGGAGACCTGGGGACACCGGGGAGCTGTTTTTT,CASSQDIRPGRPGDTGELFF
-,TRBJ1-4,TRBV19,-,TGTGCCAGTAGGGACGAGGGAAGTGATGAAAAACTGTTTTTT,CASRDEGSDEKLFF
-,TRBJ1-6,TRBV28,TRBD1,TGTGCCAGCACGGGGACAGGGGGCCTTAATTCACCCCTCCACTTT,CASTGTGGLNSPLHF
few,TRBJ2-5,TRBV27,-,TGTGCCAGCACCTCTGGTGCGGGGACCCAAGAGACCCAGTACTTC,CASTSGAGTQETQYF
-,TRBJ1-2,TRBV6-5,TRBD1,TGTGCCAGCAGTTCTCAAGGGACAGGGAGCGGGCTGGGCTACACCTTC,CASSSQGTGSGLGYTF
-,TRBJ1-2,TRBV7-2,-,TGTGCCAGCAGCTTAGACTCAGTTAGCGGCTACACCTTC,CASSLDSVSGYTF
-,TRBJ1-5,TRBV6-2/TRBV6-3,-,TGTGCCAGCAGTTACGTGGCAGGGGCTGGGCAGCCCCAGCATTTT,CASSYVAGAGQPQHF